The T cell receptor beta chain under discussion was sequenced for a study of OX40 agonist ivuxolimab in advanced cancers. Study context: Among those treated, three patients had partial responses, one with hepatocellular carcinoma and two with cutaneous melanoma.

The method was immunoSEQ multiplex PCR; TCRdb's version includes in-frame clones alone and lacks a portion of them. The data hold tens of thousands of clones, with roughly 91% observed a single time. This clone was detected only once. The CDR3 length is 16 residues. Germline V lookup: CDR1 SGHAT, CDR2 FQNNGV. The ends lost 5 bases at V and 1 base at J; junction bases unmatched: 9. V and J are TRBV11-2 and TRBJ2-3; 7 bases are a match to TRBD2. The input for sequencing was CD4+ or CD8+ T cells sorted from blood, taken in a trial of the OX40 agonist ivuxolimab. This receptor was identified in an adult with an advanced solid tumor such as melanoma, head and neck, liver or kidney cancer. CDR3 bases: TGTGCCAGCAGCCAGGCCAGCGGGATGGGCACAGATACGCAGTATTTT. Protein: CASSQASGMGTDTQYF.